A single sample gave rise to the 15 T cell receptor beta chains below, sequenced in a study of cytomegalovirus exposure and HLA in healthy donors. PCR involved 60 Vbeta and 13 Jbeta primers. Only in-frame clones appear in the TCRdb table, and some are missing; sequencing was by immunoSEQ multiplex PCR. The sample holds approximately 150,000 clones, 70% to 90% seen once. Input material: PBMCs. The receptors originated from a woman in her thirties or forties in good health and CMV-seronegative.

V is TRBV7-9 and J is TRBJ1-3; maybe TRBD1 (5 bases). Germline CDR1 is SEHNR and CDR2 is FQNEAQ (reference sequence). The CDR3 covers 16 residues. Trimming cost V 5 bases and J 1 base, with 15 bases left between them. CDR3 region: CASSLGPGTSGNTIYF. CDR3 coding DNA: TGTGCCAGCAGCCTCGGGCCCGGGACTTCTGGAAACACCATATATTTT.

The chain has TRBV27 and TRBJ2-7; TRBD1 matches at 8 bases. Unmatched junction bases numbered 6, after V lost 5 bases and J lost 0 bases. Germline-derived CDR1 and CDR2 are MNHEY and SMNVEV (reference sequence). The CDR3 has 15 residues. The CDR3 DNA is TGTGCCAGCAGTCCGACAGGGGCCTCCTCCTACGAGCAGTACTTC. Amino acid sequence: CASSPTGASSYEQYF.

The chain joins TRBV4-2 to TRBJ2-7; no clear D gene. Germline V gives CDR1 LGHNA, CDR2 YNFKEQ. The CDR3 sequence is 13 residues long. Between the trimmed V and J ends, which lost 0 bases and 2 bases, there was a span of 5 bases. This CDR3 reads CASSQDRTYEQYF. CDR3 nucleotides: TGTGCCAGCAGCCAAGACAGGACCTACGAGCAGTACTTC.

J is TRBJ2-2 and V is TRBV7-6, with D possibly matching TRBD2 (6 bases). V lost 5 bases to trimming and J lost 3 bases, with 13 bases between them. The germline gives CDR1 SGHVS, CDR2 FNYEAQ. The CDR3 is 15 amino acids. The CDR3 sequence is CASSQVVADTGELFF. In DNA form, the CDR3 reads TGTGCCAGCAGCCAAGTGGTAGCGGACACCGGGGAGCTGTTTTTT.

This rearrangement joins TRBV10-3 to TRBJ2-1; D gene uncertain. Between the trimmed V and J ends, which lost 8 bases and 3 bases, there was a span of 11 bases. Germline V gene sequence: CDR1 ENHRY, CDR2 SYGVKD. The CDR3 loop spans 13 amino acids. CDR3: CAISQSHYNEQFF. The CDR3 DNA follows: TGTGCCATCTCGCAGTCCCACTACAATGAGCAGTTCTTC.

This clone was seen just once. The chain is built from TRBV6-1 and TRBJ1-5, with TRBD1 as a possible D gene (5 bases). V was shortened by 2 bases and J by 6 bases, with 17 bases between the two germline ends. Germline lookup yields CDR1 MNHNS and CDR2 SASEGT. The CDR3 contains 16 residues. CDR3 nucleotide sequence: TGTGCCAGCAGTGAAATAGACAGCCCTTTGGGTCAGCCCCAGCATTTT. Encoded protein: CASSEIDSPLGQPQHF.

The chain joins TRBV6-5 to TRBJ2-7; D is perhaps TRBD1 (7 bases). Germline loops: CDR1 MNHEY, CDR2 SVGAGI. Trimming cost V 6 bases and J 6 bases, with 21 bases left between them. This CDR3 has 15 residues. CDR3 DNA: TGTGCCAGCAGACGCGGGACAGACTCTCGGGGCGAGCAGTACTTC. It encodes CASRRGTDSRGEQYF.

The sample holds a few counts of this clone. V and J are TRBV4-2 and TRBJ1-4; 7 bases align to TRBD1. Germline-derived CDR1 and CDR2 are LGHNA and YNFKEQ. The CDR3 sequence is 16 residues long. V shed 4 bases, J shed 4 bases, and the junction held 9 bases outside the gene matches. For the CDR3, the DNA is TGTGCCAGCAGCCTCGGACAGGTCGGGGGTAATGAAAAACTGTTTTTT. It translates to CASSLGQVGGNEKLFF.

The chain is built from TRBV29-1 and TRBJ1-2, with 7 bases that match TRBD1. The germline gives CDR1 SQVTM, CDR2 ANQGSEA. The CDR3 totals 12 residues. V shed 8 bases, J shed 8 bases, and the junction held 11 bases outside the gene matches. CDR3 loop: CSSQVRGGGYTF. Here the CDR3 DNA reads TGCAGCTCTCAGGTCCGAGGGGGCGGCTACACCTTC.

The CDR3 loop is CSVDAGVSDTQYF. The CDR3 bases are TGCAGCGTTGATGCGGGAGTCTCAGATACGCAGTATTTT. The chain carries TRBV29-1 and TRBJ2-3; 7 bases line up with TRBD2. The V gene's germline CDR1 is SQVTM and CDR2 ANQGSEA. This CDR3 is 13 amino acids long. After removal of 3 bases from V and 4 bases from J, the junction contained 4 bases not matched to a gene.

This chain joins TRBV10-3 and TRBJ2-5; tentatively, D is TRBD1 (5 bases). The CDR3 runs 12 residues. Germline values: CDR1 ENHRY, CDR2 SYGVKD. V was pared by 11 bases and J by 1 base, with 11 bases between. CDR3 coding DNA: TGTGCCGGGGCTCAGAGCCAAGAGACCCAGTACTTC. Translated, it gives CAGAQSQETQYF.

This CDR3 reads CASYSGRSLHGELFF. CDR3 in DNA: TGTGCCAGCTATAGCGGGAGATCTCTTCACGGGGAGCTGTTTTTT. The chain couples TRBV6-6 to TRBJ2-2; 9 bases are shared with TRBD2. This CDR3 has 15 residues. Germline CDR1 MNHNY, CDR2 SVGAGI (reference sequence). V gave up 8 bases and J gave up 7 bases; unmatched junction bases: 11.

The chain links TRBV6-1 to TRBJ2-5; 9 positions agree with TRBD2. This CDR3 spans 16 amino acids. Trimming at V came to 2 bases and at J to 4 bases, leaving 8 bases not matched to a gene. Germline-derived CDR1 and CDR2 are MNHNS and SASEGT. The CDR3 here is CASSEFISGSRETQYF. The CDR3 DNA is TGTGCCAGCAGTGAATTTATTAGCGGGAGTCGAGAGACCCAGTACTTC.

With regard to this clone: Its ends do not fully match the called genes, so a read error is possible. This chain links TRBV7-9 with TRBJ2-7; D ambiguous. Germline V gene sequence: CDR1 SEHNR, CDR2 FQNEAQ (reference sequence). The CDR3 consists of 12 residues. The CDR3 protein is CSSSYGSYEQYF. In DNA, the CDR3 is TGTTCCAGCAGCTACGGTTCCTACGAGCAGTACTTC.

The rearrangement links TRBV27 to TRBJ1-3; D is unclear. Germline CDR1 MNHEY, CDR2 SMNVEV (reference sequence). This CDR3 comprises 13 residues. V dropped 7 bases and J dropped 0 bases, with 7 bases sitting between them. This CDR3 reads CASMRSSGNTIYF. CDR3 sequence (DNA): TGTGCCAGCATGCGGAGCTCTGGAAACACCATATATTTT.